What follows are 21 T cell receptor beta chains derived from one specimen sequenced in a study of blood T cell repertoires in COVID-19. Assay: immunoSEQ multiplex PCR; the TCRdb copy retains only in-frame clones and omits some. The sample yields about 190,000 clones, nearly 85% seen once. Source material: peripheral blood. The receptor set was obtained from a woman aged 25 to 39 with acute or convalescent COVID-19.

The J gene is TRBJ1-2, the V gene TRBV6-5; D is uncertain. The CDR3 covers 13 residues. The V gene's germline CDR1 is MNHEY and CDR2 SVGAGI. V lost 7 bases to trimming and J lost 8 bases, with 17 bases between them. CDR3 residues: CASTWPGVGGYTF. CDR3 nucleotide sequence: TGTGCCAGCACCTGGCCCGGGGTGGGAGGCTACACCTTC.

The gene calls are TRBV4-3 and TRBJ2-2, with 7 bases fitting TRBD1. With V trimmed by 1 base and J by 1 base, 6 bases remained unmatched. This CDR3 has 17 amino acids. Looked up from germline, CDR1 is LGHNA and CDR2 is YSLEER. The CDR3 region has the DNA TGCGCCAGCAGCCAAGTTCGGAGACAGGGGAACACCGGGGAGCTGTTTTTT. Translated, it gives CASSQVRRQGNTGELFF.

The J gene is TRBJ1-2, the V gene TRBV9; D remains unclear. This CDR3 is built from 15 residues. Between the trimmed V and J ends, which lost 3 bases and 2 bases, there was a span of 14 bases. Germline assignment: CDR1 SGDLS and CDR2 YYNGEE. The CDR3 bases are TGTGCCAGCAGCGCCTCTAATCTTGTCAACTATGGCTACACCTTC. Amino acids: CASSASNLVNYGYTF.

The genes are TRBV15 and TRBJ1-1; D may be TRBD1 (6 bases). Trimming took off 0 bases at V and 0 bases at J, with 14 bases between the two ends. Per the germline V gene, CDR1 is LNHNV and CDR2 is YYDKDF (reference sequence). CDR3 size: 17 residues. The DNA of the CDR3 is TGTGCCACCAGCAGAGATTATCCAGGGGAGATGAACACTGAAGCTTTCTTT. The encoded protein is CATSRDYPGEMNTEAFF. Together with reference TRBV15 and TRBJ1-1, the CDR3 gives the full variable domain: DAMVIQNPRYQVTQFGKPVTLSCSQTLNHNVMYWYQQKSSQAPKLLFHYYDKDFNNEADTPDNFQSRRPNTSFCFLDIRSPGLGDTAMYLCATSRDYPGEMNTEAFFGQGTRLTVV.

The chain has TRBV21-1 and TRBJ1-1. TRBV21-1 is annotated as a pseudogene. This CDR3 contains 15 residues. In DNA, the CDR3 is TGTGCCAGCAGCAAAGAGAGCGGGGAAAACACTGAAGCTTTCTTT. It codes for CASSKESGENTEAFF.

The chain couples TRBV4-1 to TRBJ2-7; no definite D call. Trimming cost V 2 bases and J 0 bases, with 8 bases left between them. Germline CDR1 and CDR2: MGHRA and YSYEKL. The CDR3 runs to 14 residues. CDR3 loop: CASSQPSYSYEQYF. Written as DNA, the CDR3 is TGCGCCAGCAGCCAACCCAGTTACTCCTACGAGCAGTACTTC.

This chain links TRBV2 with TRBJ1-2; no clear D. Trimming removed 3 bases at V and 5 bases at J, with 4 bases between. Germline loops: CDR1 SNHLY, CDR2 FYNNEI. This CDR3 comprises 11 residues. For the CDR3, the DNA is TGTGCCAGCAGTGACAGATATGGCTACACCTTC. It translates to CASSDRYGYTF.

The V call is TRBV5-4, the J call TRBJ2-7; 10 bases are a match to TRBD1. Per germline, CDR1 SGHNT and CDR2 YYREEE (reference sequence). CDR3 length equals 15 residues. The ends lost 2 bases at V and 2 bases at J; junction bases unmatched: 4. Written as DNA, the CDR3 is TGTGCCAGCAGCTTAGCCGGGACAGGGGCCTACGAGCAGTACTTC. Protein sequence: CASSLAGTGAYEQYF.

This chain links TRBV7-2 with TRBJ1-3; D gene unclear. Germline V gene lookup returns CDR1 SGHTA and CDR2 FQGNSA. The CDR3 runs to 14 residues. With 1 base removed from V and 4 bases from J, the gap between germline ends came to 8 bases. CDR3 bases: TGTGCCAGCAGCTTAGGCGGGAGAGGAAACACCATATATTTT. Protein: CASSLGGRGNTIYF.

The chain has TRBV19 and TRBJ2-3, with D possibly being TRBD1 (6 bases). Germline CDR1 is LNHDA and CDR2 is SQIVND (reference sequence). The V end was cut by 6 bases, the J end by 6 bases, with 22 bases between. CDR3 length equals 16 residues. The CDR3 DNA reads TGTGCCAGTAGCAAGGACAGTCCCTCAAGGCTGGATACGCAGTATTTT. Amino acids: CASSKDSPSRLDTQYF.

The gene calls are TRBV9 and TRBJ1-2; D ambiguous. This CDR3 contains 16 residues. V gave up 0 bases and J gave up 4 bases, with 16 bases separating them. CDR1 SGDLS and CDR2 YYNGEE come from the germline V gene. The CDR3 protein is CASSVGPTHGVYGYTF. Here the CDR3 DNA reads TGTGCCAGCAGCGTAGGTCCTACGCACGGAGTCTATGGCTACACCTTC.

The CDR3 is CSVRSRGNIQYF. CDR3 nucleotide sequence: TGCAGCGTTAGGAGTAGGGGGAACATTCAGTACTTC. The chain carries TRBV29-1 and TRBJ2-4, with TRBD1 as a possible D gene (6 bases). V was clipped by 5 bases and J by 7 bases, with 12 bases between them. Germline CDR1 SQVTM, CDR2 ANQGSEA. This CDR3 is built from 12 residues.

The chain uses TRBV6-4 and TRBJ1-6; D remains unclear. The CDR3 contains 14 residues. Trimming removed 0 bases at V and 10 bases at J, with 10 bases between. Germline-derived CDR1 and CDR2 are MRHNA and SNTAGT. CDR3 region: CASSDSRARSPLHF. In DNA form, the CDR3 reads TGTGCCAGCAGTGACTCGAGGGCCAGGTCACCCCTCCACTTT.

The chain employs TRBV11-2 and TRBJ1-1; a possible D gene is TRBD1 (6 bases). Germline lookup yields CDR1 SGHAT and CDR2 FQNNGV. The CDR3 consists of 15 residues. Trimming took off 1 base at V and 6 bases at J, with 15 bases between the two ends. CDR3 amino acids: CASSLVGRGSPEAFF. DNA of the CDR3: TGTGCCAGCAGCTTAGTGGGCAGGGGATCACCTGAAGCTTTCTTT.

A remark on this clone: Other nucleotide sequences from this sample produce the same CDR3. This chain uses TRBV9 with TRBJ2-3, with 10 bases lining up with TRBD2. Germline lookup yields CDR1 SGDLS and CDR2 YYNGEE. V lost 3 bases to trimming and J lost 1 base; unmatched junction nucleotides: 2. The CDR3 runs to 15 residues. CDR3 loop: CASSALAGRTDTQYF. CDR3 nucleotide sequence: TGTGCCAGCAGCGCACTAGCGGGGCGCACAGATACGCAGTATTTT.

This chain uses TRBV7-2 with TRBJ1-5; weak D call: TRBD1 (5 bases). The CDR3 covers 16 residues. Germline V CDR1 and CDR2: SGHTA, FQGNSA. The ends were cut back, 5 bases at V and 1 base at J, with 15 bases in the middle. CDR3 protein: CASSLQGYESNQPQHF. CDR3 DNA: TGTGCCAGCAGCCTCCAGGGATATGAGAGCAATCAGCCCCAGCATTTT. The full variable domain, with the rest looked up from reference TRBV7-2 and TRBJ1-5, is GAGVSQSPSNKVTEKGKDVELRCDPISGHTALYWYRQSLGQGLEFLIYFQGNSAPDKSGLPSDRFSAERTGGSVSTLTIQRTQQEDSAVYLCASSLQGYESNQPQHFGDGTRLSIL.

The CDR3 loop reads CASSRGLSEQYF. CDR3 DNA: TGTGCCAGTAGCCGGGGACTCTCCGAGCAGTACTTC. The chain combines TRBV19 with TRBJ2-7; tentatively, D is TRBD2 (6 bases). Germline V gives CDR1 LNHDA, CDR2 SQIVND (reference sequence). Trimming removed 6 bases at V and 6 bases at J, with 12 bases between. The CDR3 contains 12 residues.

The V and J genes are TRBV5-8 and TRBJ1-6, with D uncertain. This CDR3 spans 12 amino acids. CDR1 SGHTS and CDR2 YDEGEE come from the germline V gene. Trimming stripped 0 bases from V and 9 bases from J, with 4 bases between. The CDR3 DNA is TGTGCCAGCAGCTTGGATAGTTCACCCCTCCACTTT. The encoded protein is CASSLDSSPLHF.

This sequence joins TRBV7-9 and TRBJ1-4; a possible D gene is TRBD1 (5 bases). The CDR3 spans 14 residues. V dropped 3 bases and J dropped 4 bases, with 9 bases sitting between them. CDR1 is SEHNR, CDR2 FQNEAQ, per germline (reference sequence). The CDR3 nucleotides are TGTGCCAGCAGCTTGCGACAGCTTAATGAAAAACTGTTTTTT. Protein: CASSLRQLNEKLFF. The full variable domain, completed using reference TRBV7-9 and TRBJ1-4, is DTGVSQNPRHKITKRGQNVTFRCDPISEHNRLYWYRQTLGQGPEFLTYFQNEAQLEKSRLLSDRFSAERPKGSFSTLEIQRTEQGDSAMYLCASSLRQLNEKLFFGSGTQLSVL.

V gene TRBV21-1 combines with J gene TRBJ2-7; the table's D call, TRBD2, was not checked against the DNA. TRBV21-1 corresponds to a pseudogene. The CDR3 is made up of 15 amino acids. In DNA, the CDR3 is TGTGCCAGCAGCAAAGTCAGGGGACTATCCTACGAGCAGTACTTC. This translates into CASSKVRGLSYEQYF.

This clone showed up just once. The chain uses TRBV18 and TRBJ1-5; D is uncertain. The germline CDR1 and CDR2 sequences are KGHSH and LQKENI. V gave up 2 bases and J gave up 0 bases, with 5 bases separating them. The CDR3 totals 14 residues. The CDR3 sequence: CASSPGISNQPQHF. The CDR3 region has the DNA TGTGCCAGCTCACCAGGCATTAGCAATCAGCCCCAGCATTTT.